These T cell receptor beta chains were read from a single sample in a study of blood T cell repertoires in COVID-19. The assay was immunoSEQ multiplex PCR, and TCRdb's table has in-frame clones only and misses some. The repertoire includes fewer than 700,000 clones, roughly 89% of them detected once, and 7.5% to 9% sits in the top ten. Specimen: peripheral blood. The receptors were sampled from a woman in her forties or fifties with COVID-19, enrolled during active disease. Both conserved end residues are part of each CDR3. For some rows the clone size is stated as once, few or many, or as a class when expanded; others skip it.

V,size,J,CDR3
TRBV9,NA,TRBJ1-1,CASSVGTMAGLNTEAFF
TRBV14,NA,TRBJ1-2,CASSPRTGGYGYTF
TRBV21-1,NA,TRBJ2-3,CASSKGRTSGGSSTDTQYF
TRBV24-1,NA,TRBJ2-1,CATSEPTSMYNEQFF
TRBV9,NA,TRBJ1-2,CASSVGGGHNGYTF
TRBV19,NA,TRBJ1-4,CASIGGTESEKLFF
TRBV9,NA,TRBJ2-7,CASSVGQFGAYEQYF
TRBV30,NA,TRBJ1-4,CAWTRTGGNEKLFF
TRBV25-1,NA,TRBJ2-1,CASSDQRRGIYNEQFF
TRBV9,once,TRBJ2-7,CASSVGLAFSYEQYF
TRBV7-7,NA,TRBJ2-1,CASSRVEGARYNEQFF
TRBV11-2,NA,TRBJ2-5,CASSLSGLALETQYF
TRBV10-3,NA,TRBJ2-1,CAIGSSYNEQFF
TRBV30,NA,TRBJ2-7,CAWSLRDRGQKTYF
TRBV6-1,NA,TRBJ2-7,CASSESTGTSYEQYF
TRBV6-5,NA,TRBJ1-2,CASSYAGNGYTF
TRBV5-1,NA,TRBJ2-7,CASSSQGGTGYEQYF
TRBV6-5,few,TRBJ1-4,CASSYSNGANEKLFF
TRBV24-1,NA,TRBJ2-2,CATSGSGTGELFF
TRBV28,NA,TRBJ1-2,CASRVRGSGGGYTF
TRBV7-2,NA,TRBJ1-5,CASSVSPGGPGGNQPQHF
TRBV24-1,few,TRBJ2-3,CATSVDPGDTQYF
TRBV10-2,NA,TRBJ2-7,CASSDAEVSTNEQYF
TRBV25-1,NA,TRBJ1-1,CASSAGGVHTEAFF
TRBV6-1,NA,TRBJ1-5,CASKTGTSNQPQHF
TRBV3-1/TRBV3-2,few,TRBJ1-4,CASSPHGTGFGEKLFF
TRBV6-1,NA,TRBJ1-4,CASSESSLGEKLFF
TRBV5-1,NA,TRBJ1-1,CASKMAGGFPTEAFF
TRBV6-2/TRBV6-3,NA,TRBJ1-2,CASSYGGGTGRDGYTF
TRBV5-1,NA,TRBJ2-7,CASSPLGTLIVHEQYF
TRBV4-1,NA,TRBJ2-2,CASSQERMTSGAITGELFF
TRBV7-6,NA,TRBJ2-1,CASSLAMTSGGQNEQFF
TRBV28,NA,TRBJ1-1,CASSSRTGGYTEAFF
TRBV6-2/TRBV6-3,NA,TRBJ1-2,CASSSGDLRTTNYGYTF
TRBV9,NA,TRBJ2-3,CASSAPPGTRNTQYF
TRBV10-1,NA,TRBJ1-6,CASSADRADNSPLHF
TRBV29-1,NA,TRBJ1-1,CSGSDRGNTEAFF
TRBV5-1,once,TRBJ1-5,CASGPGVGQPQHF
TRBV19,once,TRBJ1-4,CASSAGGGDEKLFF
TRBV5-4,NA,TRBJ1-6,CASSSSQGYNSPLHF
TRBV28,NA,TRBJ1-2,CAIQGVMEVDGYTF
TRBV27,NA,TRBJ2-5,CASSLGGPGDSTQYF
TRBV24-1,NA,TRBJ1-5,CATSAPGDFQPQHF
TRBV28,NA,TRBJ1-1,CASSGANTEAFF
TRBV7-3,NA,TRBJ1-6,CASSLDSNSPLHF
TRBV18,NA,TRBJ1-1,CASSLRTGVNTEAFF
TRBV6-1,NA,TRBJ1-2,CASSEKDRFAYGYTF
TRBV3-1/TRBV3-2,NA,TRBJ1-5,CASSSGRSQPQHF
TRBV6-5,NA,TRBJ1-5,CASTYDRLLQPQHF
TRBV5-4,NA,TRBJ2-1,CASSATLAGLYNEQFF
TRBV7-2,NA,TRBJ1-2,CASSLLDRADFYGYTF
TRBV18,NA,TRBJ2-3,CASSSTRDRDDTQYF